This T cell receptor (beta chain) derives from a study of beta chain features in type 1 diabetes. The study, taken as a whole, reports: cDNA-based sequencing might over-represent cells highly expressing TCR. Type 1 diabetes patients showed a moderate but significant shortening of TCRB CDR3s in all four CD4+ subsets. Amplification by PCR could prefer shorter templates, with the same effect in patients and controls.

V dropped 5 bases and J dropped 2 bases, with 13 bases sitting between them. The CDR3 is made up of 14 amino acids. Germline V gene lookup returns CDR1 SGDLS and CDR2 YYNGEE. The entirety of the isolated RNA underwent reverse transcription, so expressed TCRB transcripts were sequenced. Only in-frame clones appear in the TCRdb table, and some are missing; sequencing was by immunoSEQ multiplex PCR. The data show about 650,000 clones, around 12% seen once. Concerning this clone itself: Its cognate antigen is unknown.

The receptor was isolated from a man between 25 and 39 years old with type 1 diabetes. This chain connects TRBV9 to TRBJ1-2; D ambiguous. Sequencing was carried out using naive CD4+ T cells from blood. The CDR3 sequence is CASSPSGSNYGYTF. The DNA for the CDR3 is TGTGCCAGCAGTCCGTCTGGGTCCAACTATGGCTACACCTTC.